This entry is about one T cell receptor beta chain. Its antigen remains unknown. The CDR3 has 15 amino acids. V was clipped by 4 bases and J by 4 bases; unmatched bases: 6. Germline values: CDR1 MGHRA, CDR2 YSYEKL. Sequencing was performed with immunoSEQ multiplex PCR; in TCRdb, only in-frame clones are kept and a portion is missing. The data contain about 150,000 clones, 80% to 90% of them singletons. As for time point: blood 2 weeks post-SBRT. Treatment here: 15 Gy SBRT to primary tumor, nephrectomy 4 weeks later. This record belongs to a study of radiation and T cells in renal cell carcinoma. About the study: Nephrectomy followed 15 Gy stereotactic body radiation by 4 weeks.

Findings and limits, study-wide: Pretreatment tumor biopsies were lacking, so baseline clonotypes are unknown.

Here the sequenced sample was blood, taken from a patient whose treatment included radiotherapy and nephrectomy. This clonotype originated in a woman aged 45-65 years with renal cell carcinoma. The chain uses TRBV4-1 and TRBJ2-2; TRBD1 matches at 7 bases. The DNA of the CDR3 is TGCGCCAGCAGCCTCGGGACAGTTATCACCGGGGAGCTGTTTTTT. Residues: CASSLGTVITGELFF.